What follows are 8 T cell receptor beta chains derived from one specimen sequenced in a study of T cell changes during pregnancy in multiple sclerosis. Sequencing was performed with immunoSEQ multiplex PCR; in TCRdb, only in-frame clones are kept and a portion is missing. There are about 75,000 clones in the sample; around nine tenths occur only once, and around 0.41% lies in the top ten. The sequences come from CD4+ T cells from peripheral blood mononuclear cells, collected before pregnancy. The source of these receptors is a female donor with multiple sclerosis, enrolled in a pregnancy study.

This chain links TRBV27 with TRBJ2-2; 8 positions agree with TRBD2. V gave up 8 bases and J gave up 6 bases; unmatched junction bases: 14. CDR1 is MNHEY and CDR2 is SMNVEV in the germline V gene (reference sequence). This CDR3 comprises 16 residues. The CDR3: CASRLAAGGDSGELFF. The DNA for the CDR3 is TGTGCCAGCCGACTTGCGGCGGGGGGCGATTCCGGGGAGCTGTTTTTT.

This clone was found once. The chain is built from TRBV19 and TRBJ2-6; 11 bases line up with TRBD2. The germline CDR1 and CDR2 sequences are LNHDA and SQIVND (reference sequence). There are 17 residues in the CDR3. Trimming took 6 bases from V and 1 from J; bases not matched to a gene: 5. CDR3 protein: CASSETSGRSGANVLTF. In DNA form, the CDR3 reads TGTGCCAGTAGCGAAACTAGCGGGAGATCTGGGGCCAACGTCCTGACTTTC.

This chain connects TRBV6-6 to TRBJ2-4; D not resolved. Looked up from germline, CDR1 is MNHNY and CDR2 is SVGAGI (reference sequence). V was shortened by 5 bases and J by 2 bases, with 7 bases between the two germline ends. The length of the CDR3 is 13 residues. CDR3 nucleotides: TGTGCCAGCAGTCCTATCACCAAAAACATTCAGTACTTC. The encoded protein is CASSPITKNIQYF.

The genes are TRBV5-1 and TRBJ2-1, with 7 bases lining up with TRBD2. The CDR3 sequence is 15 residues long. Germline V gene lookup returns CDR1 SGHRS and CDR2 YFSETQ. V dropped 2 bases and J dropped 8; count of bases not matched to a gene: 10. This CDR3 reads CASSFSGPIDYEQFF. The DNA for the CDR3 is TGCGCCAGCAGCTTTAGCGGGCCAATAGATTATGAGCAGTTCTTC.

The chain links TRBV10-3 to TRBJ2-1; D gene uncertain. V lost 4 bases and J 4 bases, leaving 11 bases between the germline ends. The CDR3 loop spans 14 amino acids. Germline V gene data show CDR1 as ENHRY and CDR2 as SYGVKD. CDR3 sequence reads: CAISGSTPYNEQFF. The CDR3 DNA reads as TGTGCCATCAGTGGGTCGACACCGTACAATGAGCAGTTCTTC.

The chain links TRBV19 to TRBJ2-5, with 8 positions matching TRBD1. J was trimmed by 2 bases and V by 6 bases; bases with no gene match: 8. The CDR3 covers 15 residues. CDR1 is LNHDA, CDR2 SQIVND, per germline (reference sequence). The CDR3 here is CASSRTRTGQETQYF. The CDR3 region has the DNA TGTGCCAGTAGCCGCACTAGGACAGGGCAAGAGACCCAGTACTTC. The complete variable domain, with remaining parts taken from reference TRBV19 and TRBJ2-5, reads DGGITQSPKYLFRKEGQNVTLSCEQNLNHDAMYWYRQDPGQGLRLIYYSQIVNDFQKGDIAEGYSVSREKKESFPLTVTSAQKNPTAFYLCASSRTRTGQETQYFGPGTRLLVL.

The chain has TRBV28 and TRBJ2-3; TRBD2 matches at 7 bases. Per the germline V gene, CDR1 is MDHEN and CDR2 is SYDVKM. V dropped 2 bases and J dropped 4; count of bases not matched to a gene: 9. The CDR3 covers 16 residues. In DNA form, the CDR3 reads TGTGCCAGCAGTTTAATGGCGGGAGATGAAGCAGATACGCAGTATTTT. This encodes CASSLMAGDEADTQYF.

This clone was seen a few times. V is TRBV27 and J is TRBJ1-1, with TRBD1 matching over 8 bases. The V segment lost 4 bases and the J segment 1 base; nucleotides outside the gene matches: 2. The CDR3 has 14 residues. Germline V gene lookup returns CDR1 MNHEY and CDR2 SMNVEV (reference sequence). The CDR3 loop is CASSWDRRNTEAFF. As DNA, the CDR3 is TGTGCCAGCAGTTGGGACAGGCGGAACACTGAAGCTTTCTTT.